The 27 T cell receptor beta chains reported below all come from one sample, sequenced in a study of T-cell memory formation after mild COVID-19. TCRdb reprocessed the 5' RACE reads via MiXCR and lists one record per CDR3 protein. The sample lists around 300,000 distinct CDR3 sequences; roughly an eighth were seen once. Sequences were obtained from PBMCs or a T cell subset sorted from them (not recorded which). The receptors were gathered from a young man who had mild COVID-19 (a few samples of this study predate the infection). Cell type and time point are not known.

In nucleotides, the CDR3 is TGTGCCATCAGTGAGTCCCGCCAAGGGGAGACCCAGTACTTC. Translation gives CAISESRQGETQYF. The V call is TRBV10-3, the J call TRBJ2-5; no firm D call. The germline V and J ends were trimmed by 0 bases and 5 bases, with 10 bases remaining between them. Germline CDR1 is ENHRY and CDR2 is SYGVKD. The CDR3 runs to 14 residues.

The V call is TRBV20-1, the J call TRBJ1-5, with no clear D. Germline CDR1 is DFQATT and CDR2 is SNEGSKA (reference sequence). CDR3 length equals 12 residues. V was cut by 3 bases and J by 5 bases, with 8 bases left in between. CDR3 in DNA: TGCAGTGCTAGTCAGCGGGATCAGCCCCAGCATTTT. Its protein product is CSASQRDQPQHF.

A few counts support this clonotype. At one end the junction does not follow the germline gene, possibly because of a read error. The V and J genes are TRBV6-6 and TRBJ2-5; 7 nucleotides line up with TRBD2. CDR3 length equals 16 residues. Germline CDR1 reads MNHNY; CDR2 reads SVGAGI (reference sequence). The DNA of the CDR3 is TGTGCCAGCAGGGCCGGGATCAGCGGGGTAAGAGAGACCCAGCACTTC. This encodes CASRAGISGVRETQHF.

This clonotype has just a few counts. The chain employs TRBV7-9 and TRBJ1-1; 10 bases agree with TRBD1. With V trimmed by 2 bases and J by 3 bases, 9 bases remained unmatched. CDR1 and CDR2 (germline): SEHNR, FQNEAQ (reference sequence). The CDR3 is made up of 17 amino acids. The CDR3 DNA sequence: TGTGCCAGCAGCTTACGCGGGACAGGGGATGTTTACACTGAAGCTTTCTTT. It yields the protein CASSLRGTGDVYTEAFF.

Only a few counts were recorded for this clonotype. This rearrangement joins TRBV20-1 to TRBJ2-5; D is unresolved. Germline V gene sequence: CDR1 DFQATT, CDR2 SNEGSKA (reference sequence). The CDR3 length is 13 residues. The V end lost 0 bases, the J end lost 5 bases, and 10 bases lay between the germline ends. The CDR3: CSARDLWRETQYF. For the CDR3, the DNA is TGCAGTGCTAGAGATCTCTGGCGGGAGACCCAGTACTTC.

The rearrangement links TRBV20-1 to TRBJ2-5; D is ambiguous. Between the trimmed V and J ends, which lost 3 bases and 1 base, there was a span of 12 bases. The length of the CDR3 is 14 residues. Per germline, CDR1 DFQATT and CDR2 SNEGSKA (reference sequence). DNA for the CDR3: TGCAGTGCTAGGGGCCCGGCTAGCCAAGAGACCCAGTACTTC. Its protein is CSARGPASQETQYF.

Comment on this clonotype: At one boundary the junction diverges from the germline segment, which might be a read error. The chain joins TRBV20-1 to TRBJ1-2; 7 nucleotides line up with TRBD1. This CDR3 has 14 residues. CDR1 and CDR2 (germline): DFQATT, SNEGSKA (reference sequence). CDR3 sequence: CSANTRQGAYVYTF. The CDR3 DNA follows: TGCAGTGCTAATACAAGACAGGGTGCCTATGTCTACACCTTC.

This clonotype showed up just a few times. V gene TRBV29-1 combines with J gene TRBJ1-2; D gene uncertain. Germline CDR1 is SQVTM and CDR2 is ANQGSEA. The CDR3 extends over 10 amino acids. The V gene lost 4 bases and the J gene lost 7 bases, with 7 bases spanning the gap. The CDR3 protein is CSVANGGYTF. In DNA, the CDR3 is TGCAGCGTTGCCAACGGTGGCTACACCTTC.

The V and J genes are TRBV20-1 and TRBJ2-3; 11 nucleotides align to TRBD2. Trimming at V came to 2 bases and at J to 1 base, leaving 5 bases not matched to a gene. The CDR3 spans 16 residues. Germline CDR1 is DFQATT and CDR2 is SNEGSKA (reference sequence). CDR3 sequence (DNA): TGCAGTGCTAGAAGCGGGACTAGCGGCCGCACAGATACGCAGTATTTT. This translates into CSARSGTSGRTDTQYF.

V is TRBV6-2 or TRBV6-3 and J is TRBJ2-1; 7 bases are shared with TRBD2. V trimming: 0 bases; J trimming: 4 bases; junction bases outside the gene matches: 3. Looked up from germline, CDR1 is MNHEY and CDR2 is SVGEGT. The CDR3 is 15 residues long. The CDR3 region has the DNA TGTGCCAGCAGTTACTCCGGGGGGATGTACAATGAGCAGTTCTTC. Amino acids: CASSYSGGMYNEQFF.

This clonotype was counted many times. The J gene is TRBJ2-5, the V gene TRBV18, with D hard to call. This CDR3 has 14 residues. Germline CDR1 is KGHSH and CDR2 is LQKENI. V gave up 2 bases and J gave up 5 bases, with 12 bases separating them. The DNA for the CDR3 is TGTGCCAGCTCACCAATAATTCCCGGGGAGACCCAGTACTTC. Protein sequence: CASSPIIPGETQYF.

The rearrangement links TRBV20-1 to TRBJ2-5, with 10 nucleotides matching TRBD1. Germline CDR1 DFQATT, CDR2 SNEGSKA (reference sequence). The V segment lost 5 bases and the J segment 5 bases; nucleotides outside the gene matches: 14. The CDR3 loop spans 16 amino acids. CDR3: CSAPPLDRGRSETQYF. The CDR3 nucleotides are TGCAGTGCTCCACCCCTTGACAGGGGGCGTTCGGAGACCCAGTACTTC.

This chain joins TRBV7-2 and TRBJ1-1; D is uncertain. The length of the CDR3 is 14 residues. From germline, CDR1 is SGHTA and CDR2 FQGNSA. V lost 1 base and J 1 base, leaving 7 bases between the germline ends. The CDR3 nucleotides read TGTGCCAGCAGCTTAGGGTACGGGAACACTGAAGCTTTCTTT. It codes for CASSLGYGNTEAFF.

This clonotype was counted a few times. The chain is built from TRBV5-1 and TRBJ2-1; 10 nucleotides line up with TRBD2. The V segment lost 2 bases and the J segment 6 bases; nucleotides outside the gene matches: 8. This CDR3 contains 16 residues. The germline gives CDR1 SGHRS, CDR2 YFSETQ. As DNA, the CDR3 is TGCGCCAGCAGCTTAGCACTAGCGGGGCGTGCCAATGAGCAGTTCTTC. It is translated as CASSLALAGRANEQFF.

The chain uses TRBV2 and TRBJ1-2; 10 nucleotides line up with TRBD1. Germline CDR1 is SNHLY and CDR2 is FYNNEI. This CDR3 spans 15 amino acids. V lost 4 bases, J lost 3 bases, and 5 bases stayed unmatched. The CDR3 DNA reads as TGTGCCAGCAGTGCCCGGGACAGGGGACACTATGGCTACACCTTC. Protein product: CASSARDRGHYGYTF.

The CDR3 nucleotides read TGTGCCAGCAGTGAGCCGGGTACGCAGTATTTT. As protein: CASSEPGTQYF. This rearrangement joins TRBV2 to TRBJ2-3; D is unresolved. The CDR3 covers 11 residues. The V end was cut by 3 bases, the J end by 8 bases, with 6 bases between. CDR1 SNHLY and CDR2 FYNNEI come from the germline V gene.

The chain recombines TRBV11-2 with TRBJ2-3, with D maybe TRBD2 (5 bases). Trimming left V 5 bases short and J 3 bases short, with 27 bases between. Germline loops: CDR1 SGHAT, CDR2 FQNNGV. This CDR3 has 19 amino acids. CDR3 loop: CASSLLAGITVDRTDTQYF. The CDR3 region has the DNA TGTGCCAGCAGCCTGTTAGCCGGGATTACGGTCGATCGGACAGATACGCAGTATTTT.

This clonotype was detected many times. The J gene is TRBJ2-7, the V gene TRBV4-1; maybe TRBD2 (6 bases). The CDR3 is 15 amino acids. The V end lost 0 bases, the J end lost 5 bases, and 14 bases lay between the germline ends. The germline gives CDR1 MGHRA, CDR2 YSYEKL. CDR3 loop: CASSQERGYLHEQYF. CDR3 nucleotide sequence: TGCGCCAGCAGCCAAGAGCGGGGATATCTCCACGAGCAGTACTTC.

In this sample, this clonotype turned up a few times. The rearrangement links TRBV7-2 to TRBJ1-1; 7 nucleotides align to TRBD1. V was clipped by 2 bases and J by 4 bases; unmatched bases: 7. The CDR3 totals 15 residues. The germline CDR1 and CDR2 sequences are SGHTA and FQGNSA. CDR3 sequence: CASSLRQGTATEAFF. As DNA, the CDR3 is TGTGCCAGCAGCTTAAGACAGGGTACCGCCACTGAAGCTTTCTTT.

This clonotype was recorded a few times. This chain joins TRBV6-2 or TRBV6-3 and TRBJ2-3, with 9 bases identical to TRBD1. The germline CDR1 and CDR2 sequences are MNHEY and SVGEGT. This CDR3 region has 14 residues. The trim removed 6 bases at V and 6 bases at J, leaving 7 bases unmatched. CDR3 in DNA: TGTGCCAGCAGGATACAGGGGGCGTTGGATACGCAGTATTTT. It is translated as CASRIQGALDTQYF.

This clonotype occurred a few times. The rearrangement uses TRBV20-1 and TRBJ2-7; perhaps TRBD2 as D (6 bases). V dropped 3 bases and J dropped 0 bases, with 12 bases sitting between them. Germline assignment: CDR1 DFQATT and CDR2 SNEGSKA (reference sequence). CDR3 length equals 14 residues. The CDR3 DNA sequence: TGCAGTGCTAGGAGGGGAGGCAACTCCTACGAGCAGTACTTC. Its translation is CSARRGGNSYEQYF.

This sequence joins TRBV24-1 and TRBJ2-5, with D unclear. With 3 bases removed from V and 9 bases from J, the gap between germline ends came to 13 bases. The CDR3 loop spans 13 amino acids. Germline loops: CDR1 KGHDR, CDR2 SFDVKD. CDR3 sequence: CATSDEETVPQYF. The DNA for the CDR3 is TGTGCCACCAGTGATGAGGAGACCGTTCCCCAGTACTTC.

This clonotype has just a few counts. The rearrangement joins TRBV5-1 to TRBJ1-2; D is perhaps TRBD1 (5 bases). The CDR3 extends over 12 amino acids. CDR1 is SGHRS and CDR2 is YFSETQ in the germline V gene. V was cut by 5 bases and J by 4 bases, with 9 bases left in between. CDR3 region: CASRRGPYGYTF. The CDR3 DNA is TGCGCCAGCAGGAGGGGTCCCTATGGCTACACCTTC.

Of note for this clonotype: A read error may account for a junction end that differs from germline. The chain is built from TRBV4-2 and TRBJ1-6; D is ambiguous. Looked up from germline, CDR1 is LGHNA and CDR2 is YNFKEQ. The CDR3 spans 19 residues. The CDR3 sequence is CDSSQDGRTTGSYNSPLHF. For the CDR3, the DNA is TGTGACAGCAGCCAAGATGGTAGGACGACGGGCTCCTATAATTCACCCCTCCACTTT.

This clonotype was counted a few times. This rearrangement joins TRBV7-2 to TRBJ2-7; 8 bases agree with TRBD2. Germline-derived CDR1 and CDR2 are SGHTA and FQGNSA. V lost 5 bases to trimming and J lost 5 bases; unmatched junction nucleotides: 14. The CDR3 sequence is 16 residues long. The CDR3 loop reads CASSPPGGEAVNEQYF. The CDR3 nucleotides are TGTGCCAGCAGCCCCCCCGGGGGGGAGGCTGTAAACGAGCAGTACTTC.

The chain links TRBV20-1 to TRBJ2-7, with D tentatively TRBD2 (6 bases). The CDR3 has 13 amino acids. In germline, CDR1 is DFQATT, CDR2 SNEGSKA (reference sequence). Trimming shortened V by 6 bases and J by 5 bases, and 17 bases separated the two germline ends. The CDR3 loop reads CSAEGSSEHEQYF. The CDR3 DNA reads as TGCAGTGCGGAGGGCTCCTCGGAACACGAGCAGTACTTC.

This clonotype was counted only a few times. The chain employs TRBV5-1 and TRBJ2-1; TRBD1 matches 7 bases. J gave up 10 bases and V 0 bases, and 10 bases lay outside the gene matches. The CDR3 consists of 15 residues. Germline CDR1 reads SGHRS; CDR2 reads YFSETQ. The CDR3: CASSLAQGRWGEQFF. CDR3 coding DNA: TGCGCCAGCAGCTTGGCACAGGGGAGATGGGGGGAGCAGTTCTTC. Using reference TRBV5-1 and TRBJ2-1 for the parts outside the CDR3, the full variable domain is KAGVTQTPRYLIKTRGQQVTLSCSPISGHRSVSWYQQTPGQGLQFLFEYFSETQRNKGNFPGRFSGRQFSNSRSEMNVSTLELGDSALYLCASSLAQGRWGEQFFGPGTRLTVL.